The sequence of this T cell receptor (beta chain) was determined in a study of T cell responses to AZD1222 COVID-19 vaccine. Study-level points and caveats: Sampling captured repertoires only after the peak T cell response.

The ends lost 4 bases at V and 8 bases at J; junction bases unmatched: 13. The CDR3 length is 16 residues. The germline V gene has CDR1 SGHKS and CDR2 YYEKEE (reference sequence). Method: immunoSEQ multiplex PCR; TCRdb's copy keeps in-frame clones and lacks some. This table has 120,000 to 150,000 clones, roughly 91% appearing once. About this clone: Its antigen is not known.

The sequencing here drew on peripheral blood, taken on day 0 of AZD1222 vaccination. This TCR derives from an adult in good health. The genes are TRBV5-5 and TRBJ1-2, with 11 bases lining up with TRBD1. CDR3 coding DNA: TGTGCCAGCAGCAAGGACTTCCGGGACAGGGGGTCGGGCTACACCTTC. This sequence encodes CASSKDFRDRGSGYTF.